The clone carrying this T cell receptor beta chain was recorded once. Its matching antigen is unknown. The table came from immunoSEQ multiplex PCR; TCRdb's copy has only in-frame clones and leaves some out. The sample lists under 55,000 clones, 65% to 90% occurring once. The CDR3 spans 15 residues. The germline V gene has CDR1 SGHRS and CDR2 YFSETQ. V dropped 0 bases and J dropped 4; count of bases not matched to a gene: 3. The entry originates in a study of radiation and T cells in renal cell carcinoma. Overall study: Nephrectomy followed 15 Gy stereotactic body radiation by 4 weeks.

Study-wide findings and caveats: From baseline, blood top tumor clonotypes peaked at 2 weeks post-radiation.

Sample time point: baseline pretreatment blood. Specified treatment: 15 Gy SBRT to primary tumor, nephrectomy 4 weeks later. After SBRT, blood was collected at 2 and 4 weeks, plus baseline. The sequence was obtained from a woman between 65 and 79 years old with renal cell carcinoma. J is TRBJ2-1 and V is TRBV5-1; 8 bases are shared with TRBD1. Here the sequenced sample was blood, taken from a patient whose treatment included radiotherapy and nephrectomy. The CDR3 region is CASSLDRGSYNEQFF. CDR3 coding DNA: TGCGCCAGCAGCTTGGACAGGGGGTCGTACAATGAGCAGTTCTTC.